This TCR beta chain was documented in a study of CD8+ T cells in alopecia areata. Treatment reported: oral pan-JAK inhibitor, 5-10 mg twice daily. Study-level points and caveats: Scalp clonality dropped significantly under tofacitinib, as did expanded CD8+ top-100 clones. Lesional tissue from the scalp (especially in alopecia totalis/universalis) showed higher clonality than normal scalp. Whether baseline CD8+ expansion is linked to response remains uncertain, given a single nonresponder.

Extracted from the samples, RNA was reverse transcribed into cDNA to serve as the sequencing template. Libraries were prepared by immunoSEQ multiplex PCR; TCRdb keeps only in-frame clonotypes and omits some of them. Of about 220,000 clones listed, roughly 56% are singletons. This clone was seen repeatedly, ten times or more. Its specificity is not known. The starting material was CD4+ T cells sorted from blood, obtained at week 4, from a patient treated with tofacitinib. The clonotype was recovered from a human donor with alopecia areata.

The CDR3 is CASSLSARLYEQYF. CDR3 DNA: TGTGCCAGCAGTTTATCAGCACGGCTCTACGAGCAGTACTTC. The chain couples TRBV28 to TRBJ2-7; D gene unclear. Germline V CDR1 and CDR2: MDHEN, SYDVKM. CDR3 size: 14 residues. V shed 1 base and J shed 3 bases, with 10 bases lying between them.